The entry below describes one T cell receptor (beta chain). The antigen it binds to is not known. Base qualities were left out, and no much larger clone turns up one base away. Measured from the cysteine to the phenylalanine, the CDR3 is 13 residues long. The sequence is cut down to CDR3 DNA, 39 bases in frame from base 1. Reading the germline V gene gives CDR1 SGHNT and CDR2 YENEEA. V loses 1 base at its end and J loses 5 bases; junction bases beyond the gene matches: 2. Whole blood was collected in K2EDTA tubes by collaborating institutions according to the institutions' own protocols. For TCRbeta analysis, collaborators shipped samples in one of three forms: frozen whole blood, isolated PBMCs, or DNA extracted from either of those sample types. These data belong to a study of blood T cell repertoires in COVID-19 (dated by TCRdb to 2018 to 2021). Some background on the complete study: Samples from collaborators originated in the United States, Italy and Spain and spanned both the acute and convalescent phases of COVID-19. A freely available public database, intended as a resource for researchers studying the immune response to SARS-CoV-2, is where the repertoires were released. Where available, HLA class I and class II types were obtained from metadata supplied by the sample provider rather than from assay-based typing. Deeply sampled blood TCRbeta repertoires from subjects exposed to, actively infected with, or recovered from COVID-19 were included in the dataset. Samples came from the ongoing ImmuneRACE study (first 160 participants) plus 1,254 subjects from 6 global collaborators. The sample metadata nearly always contained a de-identified subject ID, COVID-19 status, age in years and sex. The material from the prospective study consisted of cDNA or gDNA derived from T cells, B-cell-depleted T cells, or PBMCs.

The study at large found these results: The quantity of clinical and demographic metadata differed by source and by participant and was supplied without curation.

TCRbeta CDR3 regions were amplified from genomic DNA using the immunoSEQ Assay, a bias-controlled multiplex PCR. Under the source paper's analysis protocol: Nucleated cell counts per sample were estimated from amplification of reference gene primers within the assay. To quantify the absolute abundance of each unique TCRbeta CDR3 rearrangement, sequence reads were collapsed and filtered. For each sample, productive Simpson clonality was calculated as the square root of Simpson's diversity index across productive rearrangements. The clones in this table, taken by TCRdb from immuneACCESS, are in-frame only. Not every clone is retained; where verified, under half of the shortfall comes from an unresolved V gene, and the cause of the rest is unknown. The V and J calls and clone size are taken from that table; D and trimming were inferred from the DNA. The sample table contains some 150,000 clones; only one count was recorded for roughly 80% of them. Jointly, the top ten make up approximately 6.1% of the sample.

Sequenced sample: peripheral blood. This receptor was obtained from a human donor in a cohort sampled during active COVID-19. The V and J segments used are TRBV11-3 and TRBJ2-7, with 7 junctional bases fitting TRBD1. CDR3 sequence: CASSLGGTDEQYF. The base sequence is TGTGCCAGCAGCTTAGGGGGGACAGACGAGCAGTACTTC.